The clone carrying this TCR beta chain was seen more than once but under ten times. Its antigen is as yet unknown. The V gene lost 2 bases and the J gene lost 7 bases, with 10 bases spanning the gap. Germline loops: CDR1 SGHNT, CDR2 YYREEE (reference sequence). CDR3 length equals 12 residues. Clones were sequenced by immunoSEQ multiplex PCR, and TCRdb holds only the in-frame ones, with some missing. The sample lists fewer than 40,000 clones, approximately 79% seen once, with less than 5.5% in the top ten. Single viable CD3+CD4+CD8-CD45RO+ cells were sorted as the memory CD4+ T cells. This entry comes from a study of memory CD4+ T cells and cytomegalovirus serostatus. Overall study context: Donors were healthy Belgian adults, under 10 CMV seropositive and around 23 seronegative.

Findings and caveats of the study: Each of approximately 63 CMV-associated TCRbeta sequences occurred in one to five individuals.

The source is an adult in good health and CMV-seropositive. The sequenced sample was memory CD4+ T cells from blood. This chain connects TRBV5-4 to TRBJ2-7; D may match TRBD1 or TRBD2 (5 bases each). CDR3 coding DNA: TGTGCCAGCAGCTTTTCGGGGCGGGAGCAGTACTTC. It specifies CASSFSGREQYF. Using reference TRBV5-4 and TRBJ2-7 for the parts outside the CDR3, the full variable domain is ETGVTQSPTHLIKTRGQQVTLRCSSQSGHNTVSWYQQALGQGPQFIFQYYREEENGRGNFPPRFSGLQFPNYSSELNVNALELDDSALYLCASSFSGREQYFGPGTRLTVT.